Below are 3 T cell receptor beta chains sequenced from a single sample in a study of Tregs in tolerant kidney transplant recipients. Repertoires were generated with immunoSEQ multiplex PCR, while TCRdb's copy carries only in-frame clones and drops some. The sample shows about 240,000 clones, 84% of them seen only once. Sequenced material: CD4+ T cells from blood. These receptors were collected from a human donor in good health.

The chain joins TRBV7-8 to TRBJ1-1; 7 bases agree with TRBD1. The germline gives CDR1 SGHVS, CDR2 FQNEAQ. V lost 1 base, J lost 5 bases, and 4 bases stayed unmatched. The CDR3 runs to 14 residues. The CDR3: CASSLGDSLTEAFF. CDR3 nucleotide sequence: TGTGCCAGCAGCTTAGGGGACAGCCTAACTGAAGCTTTCTTT.

The chain employs TRBV19 and TRBJ1-1; D might be TRBD1 (6 bases). Trimming removed 5 bases at V and 4 bases at J, with 14 bases between. The length of the CDR3 is 14 residues. In germline, CDR1 is LNHDA, CDR2 SQIVND (reference sequence). CDR3 sequence: CASSVQGLGTEAFF. The CDR3 bases are TGTGCCAGTAGTGTTCAGGGGTTAGGCACTGAAGCTTTCTTT.

The rearrangement links TRBV7-9 to TRBJ2-7; D is uncertain. This CDR3 is built from 13 residues. Trimming left V 10 bases short and J 3 bases short, with 16 bases between. Germline assignment: CDR1 SEHNR and CDR2 FQNEAQ (reference sequence). The DNA for the CDR3 is TGTGCCACGCAGACTCGCCAGCGCTACGAGCAGTACTTC. Translation: CATQTRQRYEQYF.